One and the same sample provided the 12 T cell receptor beta chains below, sequenced in a study of blood T cell repertoires in COVID-19. The method was immunoSEQ multiplex PCR; TCRdb's version includes in-frame clones alone and lacks a portion of them. The sample has 90,000 to 110,000 clones, less than 85% seen once. The sample comprised peripheral blood. These receptors were taken from a woman aged 60 to 75 with acute or convalescent COVID-19.

The rearrangement links TRBV4-1 to TRBJ2-1; possible D gene TRBD2, 6 bases. CDR3 length equals 15 residues. V was trimmed by 0 bases and J by 10 bases, leaving 16 bases between them. CDR1 is MGHRA, CDR2 YSYEKL, per germline. DNA of the CDR3: TGCGCCAGCAGCCAAGAAAGTATCCTCGGGGGAGAGCAGTTCTTC. It is translated as CASSQESILGGEQFF.

The DNA for the CDR3 is TGTGCCTGGGGGAGACAGGAGAACACTGAAGCTTTCTTT. Translation: CAWGRQENTEAFF. The chain has TRBV30 and TRBJ1-1; D might be TRBD1 (6 bases). V lost 5 bases and J 1 base, leaving 11 bases between the germline ends. Looked up from germline, CDR1 is GTSNPN and CDR2 is SVGIG (reference sequence). The CDR3 totals 13 residues.

The sample holds one count of this clone. The rearrangement joins TRBV7-9 to TRBJ2-5; possible D gene TRBD2, 5 bases. Germline V gene lookup returns CDR1 SEHNR and CDR2 FQNEAQ (reference sequence). This CDR3 spans 11 amino acids. V lost 3 bases, J lost 7 bases, and 6 bases lay in between. CDR3 nucleotide sequence: TGTGCCAGCAGCTTTGAGGGGACCCAGTACTTC. Translation: CASSFEGTQYF.

This rearrangement joins TRBV4-3 to TRBJ2-1; 7 bases map to TRBD2. V lost 1 base to trimming and J lost 8 bases; unmatched junction nucleotides: 11. Looked up from germline, CDR1 is LGHNA and CDR2 is YSLEER. CDR3 length: 16 residues. The CDR3 protein is CASSQATSVNEDEQFF. CDR3 nucleotide sequence: TGCGCCAGCAGCCAAGCTACTAGCGTCAATGAAGATGAGCAGTTCTTC.

The V and J genes are TRBV15 and TRBJ1-2; D is unclear. Trimming removed 3 bases from V and 7 bases from J, with 27 bases in between. The CDR3 consists of 18 residues. In germline, CDR1 is LNHNV, CDR2 YYDKDF (reference sequence). The DNA for the CDR3 is TGTGCCACCAGCAGCCACTCGAAGGCAGACCCCCTGAGGCTTGGCTACACCTTC. Amino acid sequence: CATSSHSKADPLRLGYTF.

This chain joins TRBV7-2 and TRBJ2-2, with D unresolved. Between the trimmed V and J ends, which lost 1 base and 1 base, there was a span of 7 bases. The germline V gene encodes CDR1 SGHTA and CDR2 FQGNSA. The CDR3 covers 15 residues. The CDR3 DNA reads TGTGCCAGCAGCTTAGGTACGGGGAACACCGGGGAGCTGTTTTTT. Residues: CASSLGTGNTGELFF.

This chain uses TRBV6-5 with TRBJ1-2; 11 nucleotides match TRBD1. Germline CDR1 is MNHEY and CDR2 is SVGAGI. V shed 5 bases, J shed 5 bases, and the junction held 7 bases outside the gene matches. The CDR3 spans 15 residues. This CDR3 is CASSLGQGAWYGYTF. The CDR3 DNA follows: TGTGCCAGCAGTCTTGGACAGGGGGCTTGGTATGGCTACACCTTC.

The CDR3, as DNA: TGTGCCAGCAGCCCGATGGGGGGAGGCTACGAGCAGTACTTC. This gives the protein CASSPMGGGYEQYF. The V gene is TRBV5-5, the J gene TRBJ2-7; perhaps TRBD2 as D (6 bases). The ends were cut back, 4 bases at V and 3 bases at J, with 14 bases in the middle. Per germline, CDR1 SGHKS and CDR2 YYEKEE (reference sequence). This CDR3 spans 14 amino acids.

The J gene is TRBJ2-3, the V gene TRBV7-9; 8 bases match TRBD1. The ends lost 11 bases at V and 6 bases at J; junction bases unmatched: 7. The V gene's germline CDR1 is SEHNR and CDR2 FQNEAQ (reference sequence). The CDR3 runs 12 residues. The CDR3 DNA is TGTGCCGGACGGACAGGGCCGGATACGCAGTATTTT. This translates into CAGRTGPDTQYF.

The sample holds a few counts of this clone. The CDR3, as DNA: TGTGCCAGCAGTGACGGCCTAGCAGCCTACAATGAGCAGTTCTTC. Its translation is CASSDGLAAYNEQFF. The chain links TRBV6-4 to TRBJ2-1; perhaps TRBD2 as D (5 bases). CDR1 is MRHNA, CDR2 SNTAGT, per germline. V dropped 2 bases and J dropped 2 bases, with 10 bases sitting between them. The CDR3 length is 15 residues.

This clone appeared once. At one boundary the junction diverges from the germline segment, which might be a read error. The V gene is TRBV7-7, the J gene TRBJ2-1; 11 bases line up with TRBD2. The germline gives CDR1 SSHAT, CDR2 FNYEAQ (reference sequence). The CDR3 totals 16 residues. The CDR3 sequence is CASSLGASGGKPEQFF. The CDR3 DNA reads as TGTGCTAGCAGCTTAGGGGCTAGCGGGGGGAAACCGGAGCAGTTCTTC.

V usage is TRBV5-4 and J usage is TRBJ2-3; weak D call: TRBD2 (6 bases). The V gene lost 0 bases and the J gene lost 5 bases, with 10 bases spanning the gap. This CDR3 has 14 residues. CDR1 SGHNT and CDR2 YYREEE come from the germline V gene (reference sequence). The CDR3 DNA reads TGTGCCAGCAGCTTGGGCGGGGATAAAGATACGCAGTATTTT. Translating gives CASSLGGDKDTQYF.